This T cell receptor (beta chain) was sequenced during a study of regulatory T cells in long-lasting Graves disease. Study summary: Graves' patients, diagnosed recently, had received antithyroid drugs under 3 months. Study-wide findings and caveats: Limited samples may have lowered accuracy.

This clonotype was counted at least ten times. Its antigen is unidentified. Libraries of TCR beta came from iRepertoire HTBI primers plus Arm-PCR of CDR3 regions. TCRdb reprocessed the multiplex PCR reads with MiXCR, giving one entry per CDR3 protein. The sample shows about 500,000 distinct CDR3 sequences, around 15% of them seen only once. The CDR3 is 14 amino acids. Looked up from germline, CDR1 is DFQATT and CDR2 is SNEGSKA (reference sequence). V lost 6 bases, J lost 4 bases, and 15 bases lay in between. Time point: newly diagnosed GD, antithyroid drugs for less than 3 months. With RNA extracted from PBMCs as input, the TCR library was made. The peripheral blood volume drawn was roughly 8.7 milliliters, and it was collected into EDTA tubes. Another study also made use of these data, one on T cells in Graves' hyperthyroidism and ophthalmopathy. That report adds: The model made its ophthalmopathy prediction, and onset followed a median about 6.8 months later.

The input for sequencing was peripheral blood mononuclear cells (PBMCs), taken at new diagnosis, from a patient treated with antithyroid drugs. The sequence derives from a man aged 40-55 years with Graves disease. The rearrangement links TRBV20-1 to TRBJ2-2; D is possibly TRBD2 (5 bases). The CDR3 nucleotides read TGCAGTGCGGAGGATCGAGGCCCCACCGGGGAGCTGTTTTTT. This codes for CSAEDRGPTGELFF.